The rows below give T cell receptor beta chains drawn from one sample of a study of T-cell memory formation after mild COVID-19. Each CDR3 protein gets one entry after TCRdb re-called the 5' RACE reads with MiXCR. Of 300,000 to 400,000 distinct CDR3 sequences in the sample, around 13% are singletons; the top ten hold about a fifth. Sequencing was performed on PBMCs or a T cell subset sorted from them (not recorded which). The receptors derive from a man in his late teens or twenties who had mild COVID-19 (a few samples of this study predate the infection). Cell type and time point are not known. Each CDR3 is given with its conserved first and last residue. D genes are given only for firm matches. Expanded clones get a size class; other rows say once, few or many, or leave the size out.

j_call | v_call | clone_size | d_call | cdr3_aa | cdr3_nt
TRBJ1-3 | TRBV7-3 | - | - | CASMQETRTFSGNTIYF | TGTGCCAGCATGCAGGAGACGAGAACATTCTCTGGAAACACCATATATTTT
TRBJ2-3 | TRBV7-9 | - | TRBD2 | CASSEAGGPEWNTQYF | TGTGCCAGCAGCGAAGCGGGGGGGCCGGAGTGGAATACGCAGTATTTT
TRBJ1-1 | TRBV29-1 | - | - | CSVEVQAEAFF | TGCAGCGTTGAAGTTCAAGCTGAAGCTTTCTTT
TRBJ2-2 | TRBV5-5 | - | - | CASSPGRTANTGELFF | TGTGCCAGCAGCCCGGGACGGACAGCCAACACCGGGGAGCTGTTTTTT
TRBJ2-3 | TRBV20-1 | many | - | CSAELRGRRDTQYF | TGCAGTGCAGAGCTAAGAGGGCGTCGGGATACGCAGTATTTT
TRBJ2-5 | TRBV5-1 | many | TRBD2 | CASSLGREETQYF | TGTGCCAGCAGTCTGGGGAGGGAGGAGACCCAGTACTTC
TRBJ2-5 | TRBV20-1 | few | - | CSAGRVNQETQYF | TGCAGTGCCGGCCGGGTCAATCAAGAGACCCAGTACTTC
TRBJ2-5 | TRBV9 | - | - | CASSVEDEETQYF | TGTGCCAGCAGCGTAGAGGATGAAGAGACCCAGTACTTC
TRBJ1-1 | TRBV7-9 | many | - | CASSRNTEAFF | TGTGCCAGCAGTAGGAACACTGAAGCTTTCTTT
TRBJ2-5 | TRBV29-1 | few | TRBD1 | CSAVRRTGGQETQYF | TGCAGCGCCGTTAGGCGGACAGGGGGCCAAGAGACCCAGTACTTC
TRBJ2-1 | TRBV27 | few | - | CASSLKVWSYNEQFF | TGTGCCAGCAGTTTAAAGGTGTGGTCCTACAATGAGCAGTTCTTC
TRBJ2-3 | TRBV9 | few | - | CASSVGPYGGNTDTQYF | TGTGCCAGCAGCGTAGGGCCGTACGGTGGTAACACAGATACGCAGTATTTT
TRBJ2-5 | TRBV3-1 | - | - | CASSRDGTAQETQYF | TGTGCCAGCAGCCGGGACGGGACGGCCCAAGAGACCCAGTACTTC
TRBJ2-5 | TRBV11-2 | few | - | CASSFTDQETQYF | TGTGCCAGCAGCTTTACAGACCAAGAGACCCAGTACTTC
TRBJ2-3 | TRBV7-9 | - | TRBD1 | CASSFDRATDTQYF | TGTGCCAGCAGTTTCGACAGGGCCACAGATACGCAGTATTTT
TRBJ2-5 | TRBV14 | - | TRBD2 | CASSQGDPWSSGGLGETQYF | TGTGCCAGCAGCCAAGGGGATCCCTGGTCTAGCGGGGGGCTGGGAGAGACCCAGTACTTC
TRBJ2-5 | TRBV29-1 | few | TRBD2 | CSVETVLAGLLETQYF | TGCAGCGTTGAGACAGTACTAGCGGGGCTGCTAGAGACCCAGTACTTC
TRBJ2-3 | TRBV29-1 | few | - | CSVLLTGPTDTQYF | TGCAGCGTCCTATTAACAGGCCCGACAGATACGCAGTATTTT
TRBJ2-2 | TRBV25-1 | - | - | CASSELGHTGELFF | TGTGCCAGCAGTGAGTTAGGACACACCGGGGAGCTGTTTTTT
TRBJ1-2 | TRBV5-6 | few | TRBD1 | CASSFLDRDGGYTF | TGTGCCAGCAGCTTTCTCGACAGGGACGGTGGCTACACCTTC
TRBJ1-5 | TRBV12-3/TRBV12-4 | few | - | CASTRPGSNQPQHF | TGTGCCAGCACCCGACCAGGGAGCAATCAGCCCCAGCATTTT
TRBJ1-1 | TRBV7-9 | - | - | CASSIGDAWAFF | TGTGCCAGCAGCATAGGGGACGCCTGGGCTTTCTTT
TRBJ1-1 | TRBV6-5 | - | - | CASNRGTEAFF | TGTGCCAGCAACCGAGGTACTGAAGCTTTCTTT
TRBJ1-2 | TRBV29-1 | - | - | CSVEDLVRQGRGYTF | TGCAGCGTTGAAGATCTCGTTAGGCAGGGAAGGGGCTACACCTTC
TRBJ2-7 | TRBV4-1 | few | TRBD1 | CASGGGQGEVGYEQYF | TGCGCCAGCGGCGGGGGACAGGGCGAGGTTGGGTACGAGCAGTACTTC